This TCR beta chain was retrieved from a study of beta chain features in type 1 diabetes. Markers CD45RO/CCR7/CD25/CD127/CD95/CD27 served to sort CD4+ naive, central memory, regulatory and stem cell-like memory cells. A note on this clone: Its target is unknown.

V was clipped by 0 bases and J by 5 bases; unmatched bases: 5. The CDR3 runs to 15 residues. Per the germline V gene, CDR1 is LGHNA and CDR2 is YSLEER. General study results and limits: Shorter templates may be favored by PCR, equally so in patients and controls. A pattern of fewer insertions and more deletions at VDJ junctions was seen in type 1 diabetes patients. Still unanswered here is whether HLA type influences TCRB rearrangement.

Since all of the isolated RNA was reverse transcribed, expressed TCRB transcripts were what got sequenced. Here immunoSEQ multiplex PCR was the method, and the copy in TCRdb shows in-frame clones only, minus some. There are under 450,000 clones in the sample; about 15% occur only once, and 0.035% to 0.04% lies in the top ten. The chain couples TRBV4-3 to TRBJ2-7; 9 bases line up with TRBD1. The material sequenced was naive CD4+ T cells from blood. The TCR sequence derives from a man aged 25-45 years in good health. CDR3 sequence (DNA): TGCGCCAGCAGCCAAGAGGACAGGGGAATCGACGAGCAGTACTTC. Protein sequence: CASSQEDRGIDEQYF.